Listed below are T cell receptor beta chains from one sample, sequenced in a study of cytomegalovirus exposure and HLA in healthy donors. The data were produced by immunoSEQ multiplex PCR, yet TCRdb's version contains in-frame clones alone and is incomplete. Of fewer than 200,000 clones in the sample, 65% to 85% are singletons; the top ten hold around 1.5%. The sample consisted of PBMCs. The receptors shown here come from a man between 60 and 75 years old in good health and CMV-seronegative. Each CDR3 is given with its conserved first and last residue. Each record gives: J gene, D gene, clone size, V gene, CDR3 length, CDR3 protein, CDR3 DNA. D genes are given only for firm matches. Size is omitted from some rows. Given values are once, few, many or a class for expanded clones.

j_gene: TRBJ2-3
d_gene: -
abundance: -
v_gene: TRBV7-8
len: 18
CDR3aa: CASSLAGTGITSTDTQYF
CDR3nt: TGTGCCAGCAGCTTAGCGGGAACGGGGATCACTAGCACAGATACGCAGTATTTT

j_gene: TRBJ2-5
d_gene: TRBD1
abundance: -
v_gene: TRBV27
len: 15
CDR3aa: CASSFRQGAMETQYF
CDR3nt: TGTGCCAGCAGTTTCCGACAGGGGGCTATGGAGACCCAGTACTTC

j_gene: TRBJ2-5
d_gene: -
abundance: -
v_gene: TRBV2
len: 15
CDR3aa: CASRRRTGGQETQYF
CDR3nt: TGTGCCAGCAGGAGGAGGACTGGAGGCCAAGAGACCCAGTACTTC

j_gene: TRBJ2-5
d_gene: TRBD2
abundance: -
v_gene: TRBV7-2
len: 17
CDR3aa: CASSTWTSGRVGETQYF
CDR3nt: TGTGCCAGCAGCACCTGGACTAGCGGGAGGGTCGGGGAGACCCAGTACTTC

j_gene: TRBJ2-1
d_gene: TRBD2
abundance: -
v_gene: TRBV7-8
len: 14
CDR3aa: CASSLTSGYNEQFF
CDR3nt: TGTGCCAGCAGCTTAACTAGCGGGTACAATGAGCAGTTCTTC

j_gene: TRBJ2-2
d_gene: TRBD2
abundance: -
v_gene: TRBV5-1
len: 16
CDR3aa: CASSAGLAGSTGELFF
CDR3nt: TGCGCCAGCAGCGCCGGACTAGCGGGAAGTACCGGGGAGCTGTTTTTT

j_gene: TRBJ2-1
d_gene: TRBD2
abundance: -
v_gene: TRBV15
len: 16
CDR3aa: CATSRDLTAGADEQFF
CDR3nt: TGTGCCACCAGCAGAGATCTGACAGCGGGAGCTGATGAGCAGTTCTTC

j_gene: TRBJ2-5
d_gene: -
abundance: -
v_gene: TRBV7-9
len: 12
CDR3aa: CASSQNLETQYF
CDR3nt: TGTGCCAGCAGCCAGAATTTAGAGACCCAGTACTTC

j_gene: TRBJ1-1
d_gene: -
abundance: -
v_gene: TRBV6-4
len: 12
CDR3aa: CASSDDTRVAFF
CDR3nt: TGTGCCAGCAGTGACGATACCCGAGTAGCTTTCTTT

j_gene: TRBJ2-7
d_gene: TRBD2
abundance: -
v_gene: TRBV27
len: 14
CDR3aa: CASSWTSGTGEQYF
CDR3nt: TGTGCCAGCAGCTGGACTAGCGGGACTGGTGAGCAGTACTTC

j_gene: TRBJ2-5
d_gene: -
abundance: -
v_gene: TRBV13
len: 14
CDR3aa: CASSLEGSHGTQYF
CDR3nt: TGTGCCAGCAGCTTAGAGGGGTCGCACGGGACCCAGTACTTC

j_gene: TRBJ1-3
d_gene: -
abundance: -
v_gene: TRBV10-3
len: 15
CDR3aa: CAISDSGGSGNTIYF
CDR3nt: TGTGCCATCAGTGACAGCGGGGGCTCTGGAAACACCATATATTTT

j_gene: TRBJ2-7
d_gene: -
abundance: -
v_gene: TRBV19
len: 14
CDR3aa: CASSMWTEAYEQYF
CDR3nt: TGTGCCAGTAGTATGTGGACAGAAGCCTACGAGCAGTACTTC

j_gene: TRBJ2-5
d_gene: -
abundance: -
v_gene: TRBV27
len: 15
CDR3aa: CASSFQGGRQETQYF
CDR3nt: TGTGCCAGCAGTTTCCAGGGGGGAAGACAAGAGACCCAGTACTTC

j_gene: TRBJ1-1
d_gene: TRBD1
abundance: -
v_gene: TRBV9
len: 12
CDR3aa: CASSTRQGEAFF
CDR3nt: TGTGCCAGCAGCACCAGACAGGGCGAAGCTTTCTTT

j_gene: TRBJ2-7
d_gene: -
abundance: -
v_gene: TRBV11-2
len: 15
CDR3aa: CASSPYLTVLGEQYF
CDR3nt: TGTGCCAGCAGCCCTTACCTGACAGTCCTAGGGGAGCAGTACTTC

j_gene: TRBJ2-1
d_gene: -
abundance: -
v_gene: TRBV18
len: 15
CDR3aa: CASSPLPSANNEQFF
CDR3nt: TGTGCCAGCTCCCCGTTACCGAGCGCTAACAATGAGCAGTTCTTC

j_gene: TRBJ2-3
d_gene: -
abundance: -
v_gene: TRBV7-9
len: 13
CDR3aa: CASSPRIADTQYF
CDR3nt: TGTGCCAGCAGCCCCAGGATCGCAGATACGCAGTATTTT

j_gene: TRBJ1-5
d_gene: -
abundance: few
v_gene: TRBV7-9
len: 12
CDR3aa: CASSLAGQPQHF
CDR3nt: TGTGCCAGCAGCTTAGCCGGTCAGCCCCAGCATTTT

j_gene: TRBJ1-2
d_gene: -
abundance: -
v_gene: TRBV7-9
len: 13
CDR3aa: CASSFGLGYGYTF
CDR3nt: TGTGCCAGCAGCTTCGGGTTGGGCTATGGCTACACCTTC

j_gene: TRBJ1-1
d_gene: TRBD1
abundance: few
v_gene: TRBV18
len: 13
CDR3aa: CASSPGQGAEAFF
CDR3nt: TGTGCCAGCTCACCCGGACAGGGCGCTGAAGCTTTCTTT

j_gene: TRBJ2-7
d_gene: TRBD1
abundance: -
v_gene: TRBV12-5
len: 15
CDR3aa: CASAPPGQGAVEQYF
CDR3nt: TGTGCTAGTGCCCCCCCGGGACAGGGGGCTGTCGAGCAGTACTTC

j_gene: TRBJ1-6
d_gene: TRBD1
abundance: few
v_gene: TRBV7-9
len: 15
CDR3aa: CASSLWTGVNSPLHF
CDR3nt: TGTGCCAGCAGCTTATGGACAGGGGTTAATTCACCCCTCCACTTT

j_gene: TRBJ2-5
d_gene: -
abundance: -
v_gene: TRBV7-9
len: 17
CDR3aa: CASSLWEWTEFKETQYF
CDR3nt: TGTGCCAGCAGCCTATGGGAGTGGACAGAATTTAAAGAGACCCAGTACTTC

j_gene: TRBJ2-1
d_gene: TRBD2
abundance: -
v_gene: TRBV15
len: 16
CDR3aa: CATSRGLARTYNEQFF
CDR3nt: TGTGCCACCAGCAGAGGACTAGCGCGGACCTACAATGAGCAGTTCTTC

j_gene: TRBJ2-5
d_gene: -
abundance: -
v_gene: TRBV7-8
len: 16
CDR3aa: CASSLGGHNGVETQYF
CDR3nt: TGTGCCAGCAGCTTAGGGGGACACAATGGGGTAGAGACCCAGTACTTC

j_gene: TRBJ2-7
d_gene: TRBD2
abundance: -
v_gene: TRBV9
len: 16
CDR3aa: CASSVDTGTSGHEQYF
CDR3nt: TGTGCCAGCAGCGTGGACACCGGGACTAGCGGCCACGAGCAGTACTTC

j_gene: TRBJ1-5
d_gene: -
abundance: -
v_gene: TRBV19
len: 17
CDR3aa: CASSIDSGNGLNQPQHF
CDR3nt: TGTGCCAGTAGTATAGATTCAGGGAATGGGCTGAATCAGCCCCAGCATTTT

j_gene: TRBJ2-1
d_gene: TRBD2
abundance: -
v_gene: TRBV5-1
len: 15
CDR3aa: CASSETSGGFGEQFF
CDR3nt: TGCGCCAGCAGCGAAACTAGCGGGGGCTTTGGTGAGCAGTTCTTC

j_gene: TRBJ1-2
d_gene: TRBD1
abundance: -
v_gene: TRBV30
len: 13
CDR3aa: CAWRDRANYGYTF
CDR3nt: TGTGCCTGGAGAGACAGGGCTAACTATGGCTACACCTTC

j_gene: TRBJ2-7
d_gene: TRBD1
abundance: -
v_gene: TRBV19
len: 15
CDR3aa: CASANSQGGSYEQYF
CDR3nt: TGTGCCAGTGCTAATTCACAGGGGGGCTCCTACGAGCAGTACTTC

j_gene: TRBJ2-3
d_gene: TRBD1
abundance: -
v_gene: TRBV11-2
len: 15
CDR3aa: CASSARDRGTDTKYF
CDR3nt: TGTGCCAGCAGCGCCCGGGACAGAGGCACAGATACGAAGTATTTT

j_gene: TRBJ2-7
d_gene: -
abundance: -
v_gene: TRBV6-5
len: 15
CDR3aa: CASRGQGLRGHEQYF
CDR3nt: TGTGCCAGCCGAGGCCAGGGGTTAAGGGGACACGAGCAGTACTTC

j_gene: TRBJ1-1
d_gene: TRBD1
abundance: once
v_gene: TRBV5-1
len: 16
CDR3aa: CASSRAGTGANTEAFF
CDR3nt: TGCGCCAGCAGTCGGGCCGGGACAGGGGCGAACACTGAAGCTTTCTTT

j_gene: TRBJ2-7
d_gene: TRBD2
abundance: few
v_gene: TRBV7-9
len: 15
CDR3aa: CAVSRASGRANEQYF
CDR3nt: TGTGCCGTCAGTCGAGCTAGCGGGAGGGCCAACGAGCAGTACTTC

j_gene: TRBJ1-1
d_gene: TRBD1
abundance: -
v_gene: TRBV25-1
len: 13
CDR3aa: CASSEYLTGRAFF
CDR3nt: TGTGCCAGCAGTGAATATTTGACAGGGCGGGCTTTCTTT

j_gene: TRBJ2-7
d_gene: -
abundance: -
v_gene: TRBV5-1
len: 15
CDR3aa: CASSLEAGHSYEQYF
CDR3nt: TGCGCCAGCAGCTTGGAGGCAGGACACTCCTACGAGCAGTACTTC

j_gene: TRBJ1-5
d_gene: -
abundance: -
v_gene: TRBV27
len: 15
CDR3aa: CASSLNLDRNQPQHF
CDR3nt: TGTGCCAGCAGTCTAAACCTCGACAGGAATCAGCCCCAGCATTTT

j_gene: TRBJ2-2
d_gene: TRBD1
abundance: few
v_gene: TRBV19
len: 18
CDR3aa: CASSIRTGGLLGTGELFF
CDR3nt: TGTGCCAGTAGTATAAGGACAGGGGGTCTTCTCGGAACCGGGGAGCTGTTTTTT

j_gene: TRBJ2-1
d_gene: -
abundance: -
v_gene: TRBV7-9
len: 15
CDR3aa: CASSPSRGSRHEQFF
CDR3nt: TGTGCCAGCAGCCCAAGCAGGGGATCTAGGCATGAGCAGTTCTTC

j_gene: TRBJ1-1
d_gene: -
abundance: once
v_gene: TRBV30
len: 12
CDR3aa: CAWTLGGAEAFF
CDR3nt: TGTGCCTGGACCCTGGGGGGAGCTGAAGCTTTCTTT

j_gene: TRBJ2-7
d_gene: -
abundance: -
v_gene: TRBV5-1
len: 14
CDR3aa: CASSVLGGTYEQYF
CDR3nt: TGCGCCAGCAGCGTCCTAGGAGGTACCTACGAGCAGTACTTC

j_gene: TRBJ1-2
d_gene: TRBD1
abundance: once
v_gene: TRBV27
len: 13
CDR3aa: CASSLTGGDGYTF
CDR3nt: TGTGCCAGCAGTTTAACAGGGGGCGATGGCTACACCTTC

j_gene: TRBJ1-5
d_gene: -
abundance: -
v_gene: TRBV15
len: 15
CDR3aa: CATSRDSDDTQPQHF
CDR3nt: TGTGCCACCAGCAGAGATTCCGATGACACTCAGCCCCAGCATTTT

j_gene: TRBJ1-4
d_gene: TRBD1
abundance: -
v_gene: TRBV28
len: 15
CDR3aa: CASSSLGQGDEKLFF
CDR3nt: TGTGCCAGCAGTTCCCTGGGACAGGGGGATGAAAAACTGTTTTTT

j_gene: TRBJ2-3
d_gene: TRBD1
abundance: -
v_gene: TRBV9
len: 18
CDR3aa: CASSVTGQGASSTDTQYF
CDR3nt: TGTGCCAGCAGCGTTACTGGACAGGGGGCTTCTAGCACAGATACGCAGTATTTT

j_gene: TRBJ1-1
d_gene: -
abundance: -
v_gene: TRBV6-5
len: 13
CDR3aa: CASSYSADTEAFF
CDR3nt: TGTGCCAGCAGTTACTCGGCAGACACTGAAGCTTTCTTT

j_gene: TRBJ1-1
d_gene: -
abundance: few
v_gene: TRBV2
len: 14
CDR3aa: CASSRTLGLSEAFF
CDR3nt: TGTGCCAGCAGTCGAACCTTAGGACTGTCTGAAGCTTTCTTT

j_gene: TRBJ1-5
d_gene: -
abundance: -
v_gene: TRBV6-1
len: 15
CDR3aa: CASSDGGSGSQPQHF
CDR3nt: TGTGCCAGCAGTGACGGGGGGAGTGGAAGTCAGCCCCAGCATTTT

j_gene: TRBJ2-5
d_gene: TRBD2
abundance: few
v_gene: TRBV9
len: 15
CDR3aa: CASTLSGGYQETQYF
CDR3nt: TGTGCCAGCACCCTTAGCGGGGGGTACCAAGAGACCCAGTACTTC